This T cell receptor (beta chain) was documented in a study of T cells in Graves' hyperthyroidism and ophthalmopathy. Whole-study results and caveats: Ophthalmopathy was separated from stable hyperthyroidism by a 13 V-J model. Blood shared most expanded thyroid clonotypes above 0.001.

This clonotype was observed a few times. The target antigen is unknown. Amplification of TCR beta CDR3 regions used RNA as the template. First-round RT-PCR of the TCR CDR3 relied on the HTBI primer set. TCRdb re-called the multiplex PCR reads through MiXCR, storing one row per CDR3 protein. The sample includes 500,000 to 650,000 distinct CDR3 sequences, around 43% of them seen just once. There are 13 residues in the CDR3. Germline V gene sequence: CDR1 SGHVS, CDR2 FQNEAQ. The V gene lost 5 bases and the J gene lost 10 bases, with 17 bases spanning the gap. Sequencing input: peripheral blood or thyroid tissue (not recorded which). The rearrangement links TRBV7-8 to TRBJ1-1, with D perhaps matching TRBD1 (6 bases). The receptor was isolated from an adult woman with Graves' disease, either hyperthyroidism or ophthalmopathy (not recorded which). The CDR3 protein is CASSPRQVPTAFF. The CDR3 DNA reads TGTGCCAGCAGCCCCAGACAGGTCCCCACAGCTTTCTTT.